A single TCR beta chain is shown here with its context. What it binds is unknown. This sample was taken from a study of cytomegalovirus exposure and HLA in healthy donors. Study conclusions and caveats: A highly shared variant cluster was judged a likely technical artifact.

From germline, CDR1 is MNHEY and CDR2 SMNVEV (reference sequence). With V trimmed by 1 base and J by 7 bases, 3 bases remained unmatched. The CDR3 runs to 14 residues. PCR involved 60 Vbeta and 13 Jbeta primers. TCRdb keeps only in-frame clones here, not all; method: immunoSEQ multiplex PCR. The sample holds about 130,000 clones, roughly 74% seen once. V and J are TRBV27 and TRBJ2-7; 11 nucleotides match TRBD2. The clonotype originates from a woman in her fifties or sixties in good health and CMV-seropositive. Material: PBMCs. The CDR3 coding sequence is TGTGCCAGCAGTTTATTGGTAGCGGGGGGGGAGCAGTACTTC. Translation: CASSLLVAGGEQYF.